This record covers a single TCR beta chain. Its binding antigen is unknown. No much larger clonotype is one base removed from it; base qualities were not supplied. Sequences SGHTA (CDR1) and FQGNSA (CDR2) are obtained from the germline V gene. CDR3 length: 14 amino acids, cysteine to phenylalanine. Of the read, only the CDR3 DNA is kept; its 42 bases are in frame from base 1. V loses 5 bases of germline sequence and J loses 0 bases, and the interval between the two ends is 9 bases. The entire isolated RNA was reverse transcribed using the High Capacity cDNA Reverse Transcription Kit, and thus expressed TCRB transcripts were sequenced. Naive, central memory and regulatory T cell samples underwent deep immunoSEQ sequencing, averaging roughly 3.3 million total reads per sample. Sorted cells were lysed in RLT buffer, and RNA was extracted using DNase-treated RNeasy Micro or Mini kits according to cell number. Each cell subset was processed on its own to prevent cross-contamination, while patient and healthy donor samples were processed together. TCRB sequences were amplified from cDNA with the immunoSEQ multiplex PCR, producing 87-bp fragments spanning the CDR3 region. Amplicons were sequenced on the Illumina HiSeq platform. In the authors' own workflow: Synthetic template baselines were used to correct PCR bias computationally, reads within Hamming distance 2 were collapsed together, and singletons that could not be merged were discarded. Reads were aligned against IMGT so that V, D and J genes, CDR3 length and insertions or deletions at six rearrangement sites could be assigned. Within each subset, clonotype counts were normalized to the number of sorted cells before true diversity and Gini coefficients were calculated with the tcR R package. The overlap coefficient, calculated on TCRB nucleotide sequences, was used to measure repertoire sharing. Out-of-frame TCRB sequences from naive cells were analyzed to stand in for the pre-selection repertoire. This immuneACCESS table, as held by TCRdb, lists in-frame sequences with V and J called but not all clones. Of the missing ones, under half trace to an unresolved V gene in checked studies; the others have no known cause. V, J and clone size are taken as reported in that table, and D and trimming were inferred from the DNA itself. The sample data list 640,000 or so clones, and around an eighth of these were observed just once. 0.035% to 0.04% of the sample rests with the top ten.

The sample comes from a study of beta chain features in type 1 diabetes listed by TCRdb under 2018. Broadly, across the study: No differences in mean age, gender distribution, total cell number or subset yield were found between patients and healthy donors. A total of some 110 million sorted cells were examined across all samples, and a strong correlation was observed between cell number per subset and RNA yield. The study compared TCRB repertoires of sorted circulating CD4+ T cell subsets between recently diagnosed type 1 diabetes patients and matched healthy donors. Whereas all 30 or so donors provided naive and central memory subsets, regulatory and stem cell-like memory subsets were isolated from just 8 patients and about 8 healthy donors. The full study reports these points: Shorter templates might be favored by PCR, yet because patient and control samples were amplified and corrected together, any such skew would affect both groups equally. Because small numbers of individuals were included in the HLA sub-analyses, any influence of HLA type on TCRB rearrangement was left unresolved. Naive, central memory and regulatory TCRB repertoires appeared to be more similar among patients than among healthy donors. In all four CD4+ subsets, TCRB CDR3 length was moderately but significantly shorter in type 1 diabetes patients. Fewer insertions and more nucleotide deletions at VDJ recombination sites were observed in patients with type 1 diabetes, implying thymic rearrangement abnormalities. Because cDNA was sequenced instead of genomic DNA, highly expressing activated cells could be over-represented, though the groups showed no difference in activation or CD3 levels.

From each donor, a single peripheral blood sample of about 116 mL on average was drawn into heparinised tubes. Naive, central memory, regulatory and stem cell-like memory CD4+ T cells were sorted on a BD FACSAria II using a panel including CD45RO, CCR7, CD25, CD127, CD95 and CD27. A purity above 95% was achieved for all sorted populations. PBMCs were isolated immediately by Lymphoprep density gradient centrifugation and stained directly without culture. To minimize batch effects, samples were stained and sorted in pairs, one healthy donor with one patient per experiment. The source is a man aged 18-30 years with type 1 diabetes. Sequenced sample: naive CD4+ T cells from blood. The cell subset or site label on this specimen signifies: true naive CD4+ T cells. The rearrangement combines TRBV7-2 with TRBJ2-3; the D call is tentative, TRBD1 or TRBD2, as each matches 5 bases. The DNA is as follows: TGTGCCAGCAGCCCCGGGGCTAGCACAGATACGCAGTATTTT. Translated, it reads CASSPGASTDTQYF.